These 9 T cell receptor beta chains were sequenced from one sample in a study of technical replicates of blood from a few donors. Method: immunoSEQ multiplex PCR; TCRdb's copy keeps in-frame clones and lacks some. Among tens of thousands of clones listed, 92% were seen once. Sequenced input: T cells isolated from PBMCs. The receptors originated from a human donor in good health.

The chain is built from TRBV9 and TRBJ2-3, with a tentative D call TRBD1 (6 bases). The CDR3 is 16 residues long. From germline, CDR1 is SGDLS and CDR2 YYNGEE. V lost 3 bases and J lost 2, with 16 bases in between. This chain's CDR3 is CASSEGDIGDTDTQYF. The CDR3 nucleotides read TGTGCCAGCAGCGAGGGGGACATTGGAGACACAGATACGCAGTATTTT. The whole variable domain, remainder taken from reference TRBV9 and TRBJ2-3, is DSGVTQTPKHLITATGQRVTLRCSPRSGDLSVYWYQQSLDQGLQFLIQYYNGEERAKGNILERFSAQQFPDLHSELNLSSLELGDSALYFCASSEGDIGDTDTQYFGPGTRLTVL.

The J gene is TRBJ2-1, the V gene TRBV4-1; 7 nucleotides agree with TRBD1. The germline CDR1 and CDR2 sequences are MGHRA and YSYEKL. The V segment lost 4 bases and the J segment 4 bases; nucleotides outside the gene matches: 19. The CDR3 loop spans 19 amino acids. DNA of the CDR3: TGCGCCAGCAGCCGTATGCCCGGGGATGGGGACAGAACATACAATGAGCAGTTCTTC. This translates into CASSRMPGDGDRTYNEQFF.

The chain is built from TRBV7-9 and TRBJ2-5; the match to TRBD2 covers 8 bases. Germline CDR1 reads SEHNR; CDR2 reads FQNEAQ (reference sequence). The CDR3 runs to 16 residues. V trimming: 3 bases; J trimming: 4 bases; junction bases outside the gene matches: 10. The CDR3 sequence is CASSFGLATGRETQYF. Here the CDR3 DNA reads TGTGCCAGCAGCTTCGGACTAGCTACAGGGAGAGAGACCCAGTACTTC.

CDR3 protein: CASSPTELNTEAFF. DNA for the CDR3: TGTGCCAGCAGCCCGACAGAACTGAACACTGAAGCTTTCTTT. The V call is TRBV13, the J call TRBJ1-1, with D perhaps TRBD1 (5 bases). The CDR3 extends over 14 amino acids. The germline gives CDR1 PRHDT, CDR2 FYEKMQ (reference sequence). The ends were cut back, 5 bases at V and 0 bases at J, with 10 bases in the middle.

The chain combines TRBV9 with TRBJ1-4; D not resolved. V was pared by 1 base and J by 5 bases, with 9 bases between. The CDR3 is made up of 14 amino acids. Germline CDR1 and CDR2: SGDLS and YYNGEE. Here the CDR3 DNA reads TGTGCCAGCAGCGTATCATCGGGGAATGAAAAACTGTTTTTT. Encoded protein: CASSVSSGNEKLFF.

The chain carries TRBV5-8 and TRBJ2-6; TRBD1 matches 11 bases. The CDR3 contains 17 residues. The germline CDR1 and CDR2 sequences are SGHTS and YDEGEE. After removal of 4 bases from V and 0 bases from J, the junction contained 3 bases not matched to a gene. Written as DNA, the CDR3 is TGTGCCAGCAGCGCCGGGACAGGGGGCTCTGGGGCCAACGTCCTGACTTTC. Its protein is CASSAGTGGSGANVLTF.

V usage is TRBV27 and J usage is TRBJ2-6, with TRBD1 identical over 8 bases. Trimming took 6 bases from V and 1 from J; bases not matched to a gene: 11. This CDR3 is 18 amino acids long. Looked up from germline, CDR1 is MNHEY and CDR2 is SMNVEV (reference sequence). CDR3 in DNA: TGTGCCAGCAGCTTAAAGGACAGGGATTTGTCTGGGGCCAACGTCCTGACTTTC. It yields the protein CASSLKDRDLSGANVLTF.

The rearrangement links TRBV6-5 to TRBJ1-4; tentative D call: TRBD1 (5 bases). The CDR3 contains 14 residues. Trimming left V 9 bases short and J 4 bases short, with 15 bases between. In germline, CDR1 is MNHEY, CDR2 SVGAGI. CDR3 DNA: TGTGCCAGTAGCCCAGGGCGAGGTAATGAAAAACTGTTTTTT. This codes for CASSPGRGNEKLFF.

V gene TRBV27 combines with J gene TRBJ1-6; D possibly corresponds to TRBD1 (5 bases). Germline CDR1 is MNHEY and CDR2 is SMNVEV (reference sequence). The CDR3 is 17 amino acids. V lost 3 bases and J 7 bases, leaving 19 bases between the germline ends. CDR3 bases: TGTGCCAGCAGTTTCGGTTCGTCTGGCAGGGCGAATTCACCCCTCCACTTT. It translates to CASSFGSSGRANSPLHF.